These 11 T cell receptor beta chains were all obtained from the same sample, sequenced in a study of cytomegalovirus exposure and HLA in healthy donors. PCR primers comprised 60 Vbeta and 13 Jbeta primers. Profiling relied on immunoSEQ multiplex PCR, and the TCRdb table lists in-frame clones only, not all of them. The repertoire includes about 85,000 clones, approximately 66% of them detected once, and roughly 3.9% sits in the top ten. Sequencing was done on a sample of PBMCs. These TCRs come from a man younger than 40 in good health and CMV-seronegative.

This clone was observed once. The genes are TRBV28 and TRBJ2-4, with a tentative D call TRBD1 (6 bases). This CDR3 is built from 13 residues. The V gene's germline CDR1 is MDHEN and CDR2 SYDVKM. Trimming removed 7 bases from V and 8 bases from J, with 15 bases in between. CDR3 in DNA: TGTGCCAGCACGCAAACAGGGTGGGACATTCAGTACTTC. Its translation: CASTQTGWDIQYF. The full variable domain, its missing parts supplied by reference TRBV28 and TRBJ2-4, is DVKVTQSSRYLVKRTGEKVFLECVQDMDHENMFWYRQDPGLGLRLIYFSYDVKMKEKGDIPEGYSVSREKKERFSLILESASTNQTSMYLCASTQTGWDIQYFGAGTRLSVL.

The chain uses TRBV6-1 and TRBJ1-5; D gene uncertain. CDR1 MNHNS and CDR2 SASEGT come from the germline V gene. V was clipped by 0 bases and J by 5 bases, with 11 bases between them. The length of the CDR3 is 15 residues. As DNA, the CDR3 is TGTGCCAGCAGTGAAGCGGCCGGGTCTTATCAGCCCCAGCATTTT. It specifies CASSEAAGSYQPQHF.

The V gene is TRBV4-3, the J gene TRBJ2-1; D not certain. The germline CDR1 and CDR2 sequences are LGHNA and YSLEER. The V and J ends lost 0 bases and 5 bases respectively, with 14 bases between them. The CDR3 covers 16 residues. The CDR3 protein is CASSQDQDVADNEQFF. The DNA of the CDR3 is TGCGCCAGCAGCCAAGATCAAGACGTGGCGGACAATGAGCAGTTCTTC.

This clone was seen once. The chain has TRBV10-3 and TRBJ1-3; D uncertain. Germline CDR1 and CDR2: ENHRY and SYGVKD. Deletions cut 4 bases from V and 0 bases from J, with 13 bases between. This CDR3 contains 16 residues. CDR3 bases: TGTGCCATCAGTGTCCCCGGACTGTTCTCTGGAAACACCATATATTTT. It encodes CAISVPGLFSGNTIYF.

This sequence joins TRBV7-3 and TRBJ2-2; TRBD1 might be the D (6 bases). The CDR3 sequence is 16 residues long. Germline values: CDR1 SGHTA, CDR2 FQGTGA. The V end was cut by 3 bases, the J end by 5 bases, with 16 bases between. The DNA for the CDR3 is TGTGCCAGCAGCTTGACTCAGGGGTCGGCGACCGGGGAGCTGTTTTTT. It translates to CASSLTQGSATGELFF.

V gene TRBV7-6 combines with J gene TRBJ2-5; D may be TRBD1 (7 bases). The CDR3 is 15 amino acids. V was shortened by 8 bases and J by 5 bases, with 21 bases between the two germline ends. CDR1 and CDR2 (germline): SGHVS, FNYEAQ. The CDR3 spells CASGRLEGAGETQYF. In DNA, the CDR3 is TGTGCCAGCGGCCGACTAGAGGGGGCAGGGGAGACCCAGTACTTC.

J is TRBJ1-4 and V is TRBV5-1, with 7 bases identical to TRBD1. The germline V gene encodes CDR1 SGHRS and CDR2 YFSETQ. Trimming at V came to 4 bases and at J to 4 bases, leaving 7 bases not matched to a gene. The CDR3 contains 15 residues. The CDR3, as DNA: TGCGCCAGCAGCGCCGACAGGGCCCGTAATGAAAAACTGTTTTTT. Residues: CASSADRARNEKLFF.

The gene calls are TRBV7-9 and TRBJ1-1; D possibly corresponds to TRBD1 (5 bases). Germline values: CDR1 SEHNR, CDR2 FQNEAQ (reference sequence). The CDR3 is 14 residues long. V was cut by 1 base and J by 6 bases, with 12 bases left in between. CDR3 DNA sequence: TGTGCCAGCAGCTTAGGGACAAGAATCTCTGAAGCTTTCTTT. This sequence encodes CASSLGTRISEAFF.

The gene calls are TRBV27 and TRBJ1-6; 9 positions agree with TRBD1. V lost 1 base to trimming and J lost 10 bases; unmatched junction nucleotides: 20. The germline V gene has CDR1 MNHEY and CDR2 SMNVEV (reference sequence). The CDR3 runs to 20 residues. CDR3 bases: TGTGCCAGCAGTTTATTCGTCCCGGGACAGGGTAACAAGACTAAATCACCCCTCCACTTT. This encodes CASSLFVPGQGNKTKSPLHF.

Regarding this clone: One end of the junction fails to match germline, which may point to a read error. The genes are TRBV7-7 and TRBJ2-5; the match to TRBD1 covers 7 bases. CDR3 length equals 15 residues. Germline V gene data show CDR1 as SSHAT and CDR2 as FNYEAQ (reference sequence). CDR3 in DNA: TGTGCTAGCAGCTTAGGGGGCAGGGGAAGGGAGACCCAGTACTTC. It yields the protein CASSLGGRGRETQYF.

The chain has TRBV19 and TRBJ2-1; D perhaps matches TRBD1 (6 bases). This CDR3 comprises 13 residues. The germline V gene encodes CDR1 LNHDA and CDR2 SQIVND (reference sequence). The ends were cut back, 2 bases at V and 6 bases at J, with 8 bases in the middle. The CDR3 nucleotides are TGTGCCAGTAGTATACTACAGGGCAATGAGCAGTTCTTC. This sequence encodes CASSILQGNEQFF.